This T cell receptor (beta chain) was sequenced during a study of T-cell reconstitution after alpha-beta-depleted transplantation in children. General observations from the study: About two months after transplant, alpha-beta T cells reportedly came from several hundred expanded graft clones. Elevated TCRbeta diversity at day 60 was traced, in some patients, to surviving recipient T cells and thymic progenitors. T-cell counts and diversity at one year following transplant were attributed mainly to newly produced T cells.

This clonotype was picked up a small number of times. Its target is not known. The TCRbeta library was prepared with unique molecular identifiers. TCRdb re-called the PCR reads with MiXCR, one entry per CDR3 protein. The data show approximately 350,000 distinct CDR3 sequences, with roughly 17% seen just once and roughly 41% held by the top ten. The CDR3 totals 15 residues. The V end was cut by 2 bases, the J end by 4 bases, with 12 bases between. Germline CDR1 KGHSH, CDR2 LQKENI. This TCR was recovered from a male patient aged 2-9 years who had a stem cell transplant for acute lymphoblastic leukemia, so the T cells may come from the graft donor. The sequences come from PBMCs, mostly from graft donor cells, collected 360 days after TCRalphabeta/CD19-depleted stem cell transplant. The chain employs TRBV18 and TRBJ2-1, with D perhaps matching TRBD1 (6 bases). CDR3 amino acids: CASSPGAGAYNEQFF. CDR3 DNA sequence: TGTGCCAGCTCACCAGGAGCAGGGGCATACAATGAGCAGTTCTTC.